This T cell receptor (beta chain) was retrieved from a study of T-cell reconstitution after alpha-beta-depleted transplantation in children (dated by TCRdb to 2015 to 2016). With respect to the entire study: Using TCR repertoire profiling, the study quantitatively followed how T-cell immune reconstitution unfolded in children after TCRalphabeta/CD19-depleted allogeneic hematopoietic cell transplantation.

This sample's treatment or condition label indicates: allogeneic hematopoietic cell transplantation with graft depleted of TCRalphabeta T cells and CD19 B cells. The transplant recipients were children given TCRalphabeta/CD19-depleted allogeneic hematopoietic cell grafts. Taken from the germline V gene, the CDR1 and CDR2 loops are MGHRA and YSYEKL. The CDR3 covers 19 residues, taking in both the cysteine and the phenylalanine. The entry retains the CDR3 DNA only, 57 bases that are in frame from base 1. Relative to germline, V is 0 bases shorter and J is 1 base shorter, with 20 bases between their ends. The method was PCR. The sample was run on an Illumina HiSeq 2500. TCR library preparation used molecular barcoding, with unique molecular identifiers applied to normalize quantification of the TCRbeta repertoire. Using fastp trimming at Q25 and MiXCR clonotype assembly, TCRdb reanalyzed the public sequencing data and kept in-frame beta chains. Identical CDR3 proteins give one entry, which carries the most common genes and DNA. Within this sample are more than 300,000 distinct CDR3 sequences, with around 15% of them counted one time only. The top ten clonotypes cover around 41% of the sample.

Here is what the overall study found, with its caveats: About two months after transplant, the apparently early recovery of alphabetaT-cell counts reportedly depended on just several hundred clones that had expanded rapidly and came from non-depleted graft cells. The frequencies of hyperexpanded clones fell over the following months, and after one year, T-cell counts and TCRbeta diversity were mostly attributed to newly produced T cells. The high TCRbeta diversity at day 60 in some patients was ascribed to recipient T cells and intrathymic progenitors that had survived conditioning.

As to this clonotype: Its antigen target is currently unknown. Per-base quality was not reported, and no clone a single base away is much larger than it.

The clonotype comes from a male patient aged 2 to 9 who had a stem cell transplant for acute lymphoblastic leukemia, so the T cells may come from the graft donor. The chain is assembled from TRBV4-1 and TRBJ2-3; the D assignment is uncertain and may be TRBD1 or TRBD2, with 6 bases supporting each. This material consisted of PBMCs, mostly from graft donor cells, taken 360 days after TCRalphabeta/CD19-depleted stem cell transplant. The DNA reads as follows: TGCGCCAGCAGCCAAGATCCCCGTTGGGGGGCGAAGGGCACAGATACGCAGTATTTT. Translated, it reads CASSQDPRWGAKGTDTQYF.